This is a list of T cell receptor beta chains from one sample in a study of CD8 T cells in ankylosing spondylitis. Via MiXCR, TCRdb re-called the 5' RACE reads, giving one row per CDR3 protein. The profile shows around 130,000 distinct CDR3 sequences, about 6.4% of them singletons. Material: blood, either unsorted or a sorted T cell fraction (not recorded which). These receptors were obtained from a male donor with ankylosing spondylitis or in good health (not recorded which). CDR3s leave out the opening cysteine and the closing phenylalanine or tryptophan.

v_call: TRBV7-2; j_call: TRBJ2-3; cdr3_aa: ASSFEVADTQY
v_call: TRBV6-1; j_call: TRBJ1-4; cdr3_aa: ASSADRGTLNEKLF
v_call: TRBV28; j_call: TRBJ2-6; cdr3_aa: ASSFGVTGANVLT
v_call: TRBV11-2; j_call: TRBJ2-5; cdr3_aa: ASRGQGLRETQY
v_call: TRBV15; j_call: TRBJ2-3; cdr3_aa: ATSSRLADTQY
v_call: TRBV5-1; j_call: TRBJ2-7; cdr3_aa: ASSLTGTGVREQY
v_call: TRBV12-3/TRBV12-4; j_call: TRBJ2-6; cdr3_aa: ASSLSPGNSGANVLT
v_call: TRBV5-1; j_call: TRBJ2-5; cdr3_aa: ASSLVSGIGETQY
v_call: TRBV28; j_call: TRBJ2-3; cdr3_aa: ASSLAMTGGSTDTQY
v_call: TRBV28; j_call: TRBJ2-5; cdr3_aa: ASSLVADKETQY
v_call: TRBV2; j_call: TRBJ1-1; cdr3_aa: ASSETGREAF
v_call: TRBV12-3/TRBV12-4; j_call: TRBJ2-7; cdr3_aa: ASSPRGDSYEQY
v_call: TRBV7-3; j_call: TRBJ1-1; cdr3_aa: ASSLDDGRPPNTEAF
v_call: TRBV7-8; j_call: TRBJ1-1; cdr3_aa: ASSDTTGGNTEAF
v_call: TRBV7-8; j_call: TRBJ1-5; cdr3_aa: ASSLTGGANQPQH
v_call: TRBV28; j_call: TRBJ1-2; cdr3_aa: ASTPTGGSYGYT
v_call: TRBV25-1; j_call: TRBJ2-7; cdr3_aa: ASSDGQGWSGEQY